This entry lists 3 T cell receptor beta chains sequenced from one sample in a study of blood T cells in healthy people across ages. A second PCR, run for roughly 7 to 11 cycles, used a sample-barcoded 5' primer plus a J-beta primer mix. Using its own MiXCR run on the 5' RACE reads, TCRdb lists one record per CDR3 protein. The data show hundreds of thousands of distinct CDR3 sequences, around 40% seen once. The sample was blood. These receptors were obtained from an older woman in good health.

The V and J genes are TRBV2 and TRBJ2-3, with D maybe TRBD1 (6 bases). With 6 bases removed from V and 0 bases from J, the gap between germline ends came to 13 bases. This CDR3 is built from 15 residues. Per the germline V gene, CDR1 is SNHLY and CDR2 is FYNNEI. The chain's CDR3 is CASRDGQFSTDTQYF. The CDR3 DNA sequence: TGTGCCAGCAGAGACGGACAGTTTAGCACAGATACGCAGTATTTT.

This clonotype has a count of ten or more. The V and J genes are TRBV11-2 and TRBJ2-4; D tentatively fits TRBD1 or TRBD2 (5 bases each). The V and J ends lost 1 base and 5 bases respectively, with 12 bases between them. The CDR3 spans 15 residues. Germline values: CDR1 SGHAT, CDR2 FQNNGV. The CDR3 DNA is TGTGCCAGCAGCTTAGGCCGGGACCTAGAAAACATTCAGTACTTC. This gives the protein CASSLGRDLENIQYF.

The chain links TRBV6-6 to TRBJ1-5, with D possibly being TRBD1 (5 bases). Germline V gene sequence: CDR1 MNHNY, CDR2 SVGAGI (reference sequence). CDR3 length: 16 amino acids. Trimming took off 5 bases at V and 5 bases at J, with 19 bases between the two ends. CDR3 coding DNA: TGTGCCAGCAGTCTGTCGACCGGGGGTATTGATCAGCCCCAGCATTTT. Translation gives CASSLSTGGIDQPQHF.